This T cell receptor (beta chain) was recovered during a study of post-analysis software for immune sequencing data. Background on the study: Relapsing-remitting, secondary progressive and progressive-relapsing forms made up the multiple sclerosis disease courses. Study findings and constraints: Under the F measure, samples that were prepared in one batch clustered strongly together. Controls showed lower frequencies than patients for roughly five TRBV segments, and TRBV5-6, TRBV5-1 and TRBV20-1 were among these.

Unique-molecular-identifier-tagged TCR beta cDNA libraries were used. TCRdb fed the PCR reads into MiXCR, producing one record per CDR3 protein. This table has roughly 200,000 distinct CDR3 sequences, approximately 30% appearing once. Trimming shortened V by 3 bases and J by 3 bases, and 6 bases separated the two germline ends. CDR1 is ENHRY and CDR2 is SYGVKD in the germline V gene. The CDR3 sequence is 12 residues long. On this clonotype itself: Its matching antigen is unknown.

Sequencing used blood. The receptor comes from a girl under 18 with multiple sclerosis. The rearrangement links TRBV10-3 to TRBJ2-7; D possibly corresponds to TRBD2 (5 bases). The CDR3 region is CAISEGLYEQYF. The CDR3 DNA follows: TGTGCCATCAGTGAAGGACTCTACGAGCAGTACTTC.